This TCR beta chain came from a study of T cell clonality in common variable immunodeficiency. Libraries were prepared by immunoSEQ multiplex PCR; TCRdb keeps only in-frame clonotypes and omits some of them. This repertoire holds tens of thousands of clones, and none appear only once. This clone was detected many times. The CDR3 end lies 3 residues beyond the end of the read and is filled in from the germline J gene. There are 12 residues in the CDR3. The ends were cut back, 3 bases at V and 4 bases at J, with 7 bases in the middle. CDR1 is GTSNPN and CDR2 is SVGIG in the germline V gene (reference sequence).

V is TRBV30 and J is TRBJ2-1; a weak D match, TRBD2 (5 bases). The receptor was isolated from a person aged 18-69 years in good health. The sample was peripheral blood mononuclear cells. CDR3: CAWSSGYNEQFF. The covered CDR3 bases are TGTGCCTGGAGCAGCGGTTACAATGAG.